A selection of T cell receptor beta chains follows, all from one sample in a study of siplizumab effects on memory and regulatory T cells. Only in-frame clones appear in the TCRdb table, and some are missing; sequencing was by immunoSEQ multiplex PCR. The data show approximately 58,000 clones, with 85% to 95% seen just once and about 40% held by the top ten. The sample was CD8+ T cells sorted from blood. The receptor set was obtained from a human donor in good health. Both conserved end residues are part of each CDR3. Fields, in order: D gene, J gene, clone size, V gene, CDR3 length, CDR3 DNA, CDR3 protein. D genes are given only for firm matches. Clone size is stated in some rows and not others, as once, few, many or a class when expanded.

>-|TRBJ2-1|-|TRBV5-6|15
TGTGCCAGCAGAAATGACAGGTCCTCCTACAATGAGCAGTTCTTC
CASRNDRSSYNEQFF
>-|TRBJ2-1|-|TRBV27|12
TGTGCCAGCAGTTTATCCGGGAATGAGCAGTTCTTC
CASSLSGNEQFF
>TRBD2|TRBJ2-7|-|TRBV4-2|16
TGTGCCAGCAGCCAATCCGGGACTAGCGGAGCGTACGAGCAGTACTTC
CASSQSGTSGAYEQYF
>TRBD2|TRBJ2-5|-|TRBV6-1|18
TGTGCCAGCAGTGAATTGTTACGGACTAGCGGTTACCAAGAGACCCAGTACTTC
CASSELLRTSGYQETQYF
>TRBD1|TRBJ2-5|-|TRBV18|16
TGTGCCAGCTCACCGCGGACAGGGGGGGACCAAGAGACCCAGTACTTC
CASSPRTGGDQETQYF
>-|TRBJ2-7|once|TRBV15|17
TGTGCCACCAGCAGAGATCGGGGGCTAGCGGATTCCTACGAGCAGTACTTC
CATSRDRGLADSYEQYF
>-|TRBJ2-3|-|TRBV7-8|14
TGTGCCAGCGCGGCGGCGATTAGCACAGATACGCAGTATTTT
CASAAAISTDTQYF
>-|TRBJ1-2|-|TRBV7-9|14
TGTGCCAGCAGCTTCCAGGAGACTAACTATGGCTACACCTTC
CASSFQETNYGYTF
>-|TRBJ2-7|-|TRBV30|11
TGTGCCTGGAGTGGGGGCCGAGAGCAGTACTTC
CAWSGGREQYF
>-|TRBJ2-7|-|TRBV4-3|16
TGCGCCAGCAGCCAATCGGTGACAAGAACCGTCTACGAGCAGTACTTC
CASSQSVTRTVYEQYF
>TRBD2|TRBJ2-1|-|TRBV5-1|18
TGCGCCAGCAGCTTAGAACCGGGACTAGCGGGACATATCGATGAGCAGTTCTTC
CASSLEPGLAGHIDEQFF
>-|TRBJ2-7|-|TRBV19|15
TGTGCCAGTAGTACCTCGCCCGGTGGTGGCCACGAGCAGTACTTC
CASSTSPGGGHEQYF
>-|TRBJ2-1|-|TRBV9|14
TGTGCCAGCAGCGACTACCGGGACAAGGATGAGCAGTTCTTC
CASSDYRDKDEQFF
>-|TRBJ2-1|-|TRBV25-1|15
TGTGCCAGCAGTATCTCGGACAGACCCTACAATGAGCAGTTCTTC
CASSISDRPYNEQFF
>TRBD2|TRBJ2-1|-|TRBV19|15
TGTGCCAGTACGCGGACTAGCGGGATTTACAATGAGCAGTTCTTC
CASTRTSGIYNEQFF
>-|TRBJ1-2|-|TRBV29-1|13
TGCAGCGTTGAAGAGGCAGAGGACTATGGCTACACCTTC
CSVEEAEDYGYTF
>-|TRBJ2-1|once|TRBV7-9|12
TGTGCCAGCAGCTTGCAGGGCCATGAGCAGTTCTTC
CASSLQGHEQFF
>-|TRBJ1-5|-|TRBV5-1|13
TGCGCCAGCAGCTTGGAAGGGGGACAGCCCCAGCATTTT
CASSLEGGQPQHF
>-|TRBJ2-2|-|TRBV30|13
TGTGCCTGGGAGGACCTGAACACCGGGGAGCTGTTTTTT
CAWEDLNTGELFF
>-|TRBJ2-7|-|TRBV2|11
TGTGCCAGCAGTGAATTTTACGAGCAGTACTTC
CASSEFYEQYF
>TRBD2|TRBJ2-3|-|TRBV7-3|16
TGTGCCAGCAGCTCAGGGACTAGCGGGGGAACAGATACGCAGTATTTT
CASSSGTSGGTDTQYF
>-|TRBJ2-2|-|TRBV6-5|13
TGTGCCAGCAGACCAACAGGGCCCGGGGAGCTGTTTTTT
CASRPTGPGELFF
>-|TRBJ1-2|-|TRBV2|13
TGTGCCAGCACCGGGGGAGGCCACTATGGCTACACCTTC
CASTGGGHYGYTF
>-|TRBJ1-3|-|TRBV7-9|15
TGTGCCAGCAGCTTCCGGGAGAACTCTGGAAACACCATATATTTT
CASSFRENSGNTIYF
>TRBD1|TRBJ1-4|-|TRBV19|14
TGTGCCAGTAGTATATGGGACAGTAATGAAAAACTGTTTTTT
CASSIWDSNEKLFF
>TRBD2|TRBJ2-7|-|TRBV7-2|15
TGTGCCAGCAGCTTCAGTTCTAGCGGGGTCTACGAGCAGTACTTC
CASSFSSSGVYEQYF
>TRBD1|TRBJ2-3|-|TRBV7-2|13
TGTGCCAGCAGCTCGGGACAGTCAGATACGCAGTATTTT
CASSSGQSDTQYF
>-|TRBJ2-7|-|TRBV5-4|15
TGTGCCAGCAGCTTGGGACCGGGGGACGTACTCGAGCAGTACTTC
CASSLGPGDVLEQYF
>TRBD2|TRBJ2-7|-|TRBV4-3|15
TGCGCCAGCAGCCAAGCGACAGCGGGGTTATACGAGCAGTACTTC
CASSQATAGLYEQYF
>-|TRBJ2-5|once|TRBV6-1|15
TGTGCCAGCAGAATCCTAGCGCCCGGGGGAGAGACCCAGTACTTC
CASRILAPGGETQYF
>-|TRBJ2-7|once|TRBV7-9|15
TGTGCCAGCAGCGCACAGGGCCGAAGCTCCTACGAGCAGTACTTC
CASSAQGRSSYEQYF
>-|TRBJ1-1|-|TRBV18|13
TGTGCCAGCTCAATCGGACAGACCTTTGAAGCTTTCTTT
CASSIGQTFEAFF
>-|TRBJ1-1|-|TRBV5-1|14
TGCGCCAGCAGCTTGCCAACAATGAACACTGAAGCTTTCTTT
CASSLPTMNTEAFF
>TRBD2|TRBJ2-3|-|TRBV28|18
TGTGCCACCAGGGGGACTAGCGGGAGGGCGGTGATAGAAGATACGCAGTATTTT
CATRGTSGRAVIEDTQYF
>-|TRBJ2-1|-|TRBV6-5|16
TGTGCCAGCAGTTTGCTCTTCCGGGACGACGGCAATGAGCAGTTCTTC
CASSLLFRDDGNEQFF
>-|TRBJ2-2|-|TRBV30|12
TGTGCCTGCCCCGGGATCGGCGGGGAGCTGTTTTTT
CACPGIGGELFF
>-|TRBJ2-1|-|TRBV27|13
TGTGCCAGCAGCCCAAAGGAGTTTGATGAGCAGTTCTTC
CASSPKEFDEQFF
>-|TRBJ1-1|-|TRBV29-1|11
TGCAGCGTTCTTGGGGGCTCTGGAGCTTTCTTT
CSVLGGSGAFF
>-|TRBJ1-1|once|TRBV6-5|14
TGTGCCAGCAGCCCGACCAGGGTGAACACTGAAGCTTTCTTT
CASSPTRVNTEAFF
>TRBD1|TRBJ2-7|-|TRBV28|14
TGTGCCAGCAGTACTCCGGGACAGGGGTACGAGCAGTACTTC
CASSTPGQGYEQYF
>-|TRBJ1-1|-|TRBV18|16
TGTGCCAGCTCACCAGCTAGGCAGGGGCTAAGGACTGAAGCTTTCTTT
CASSPARQGLRTEAFF
>-|TRBJ2-7|-|TRBV27|14
TGTGCCAGCAAGCCCGGGGCACGATACTACGAGCAGTACTTC
CASKPGARYYEQYF
>-|TRBJ2-7|-|TRBV2|13
TGTGCCAGCAGTGATGGGATGGCCTACGAGCAGTACTTC
CASSDGMAYEQYF
>-|TRBJ1-2|-|TRBV9|12
TGTGCCAGCAGCGAATTCGGTGGGCGCTACACCTTC
CASSEFGGRYTF
>TRBD1|TRBJ2-1|-|TRBV4-2|16
TGTGCCAGCAGCCCACTCACCGGGACAGGGAACAATGAGCAGTTCTTC
CASSPLTGTGNNEQFF
>TRBD1|TRBJ2-1|-|TRBV9|17
TGTGCCAGCAGCGTCTCTTCCGGGACAGATACCTACAATGAGCAGTTCTTC
CASSVSSGTDTYNEQFF
>TRBD1|TRBJ2-7|once|TRBV28|13
TGTGCCAGCAGAGAGACAGGGGGCGACGAGCAGTACTTC
CASRETGGDEQYF
>TRBD1|TRBJ1-4|-|TRBV7-2|17
TGTGCCAGCAGCCCCGGACAGGGCTGGGGCCTAAATGAAAAACTGTTTTTT
CASSPGQGWGLNEKLFF
>-|TRBJ2-2|-|TRBV19|15
TGTGCCAGCCGGGACCCAAGGGCTGGGACCGGGGAGCTGTTTTTT
CASRDPRAGTGELFF
>-|TRBJ1-5|-|TRBV7-9|16
TGTGCCAGCAGCCCGTCGGGGGGGTCGTTTGGTCAGCCCCAGCATTTT
CASSPSGGSFGQPQHF
>-|TRBJ2-2|-|TRBV15|13
TGTGCCACCAGCAGAGCAGGGACCGGGGAGCTGTTTTTT
CATSRAGTGELFF
>-|TRBJ1-5|-|TRBV7-2|16
TGTGCCAGCAGCCCAACAGACAGGTATAGCAATCAGCCCCAGCATTTT
CASSPTDRYSNQPQHF
>-|TRBJ1-1|-|TRBV5-5|11
TGTGCCAGCAGCTTGGGCACTGAAGCTTTCTTT
CASSLGTEAFF
>-|TRBJ1-1|few|TRBV18|15
TGTGCCAGCTCACCACCGTTCGGCGGACACACTGAAGCTTTCTTT
CASSPPFGGHTEAFF